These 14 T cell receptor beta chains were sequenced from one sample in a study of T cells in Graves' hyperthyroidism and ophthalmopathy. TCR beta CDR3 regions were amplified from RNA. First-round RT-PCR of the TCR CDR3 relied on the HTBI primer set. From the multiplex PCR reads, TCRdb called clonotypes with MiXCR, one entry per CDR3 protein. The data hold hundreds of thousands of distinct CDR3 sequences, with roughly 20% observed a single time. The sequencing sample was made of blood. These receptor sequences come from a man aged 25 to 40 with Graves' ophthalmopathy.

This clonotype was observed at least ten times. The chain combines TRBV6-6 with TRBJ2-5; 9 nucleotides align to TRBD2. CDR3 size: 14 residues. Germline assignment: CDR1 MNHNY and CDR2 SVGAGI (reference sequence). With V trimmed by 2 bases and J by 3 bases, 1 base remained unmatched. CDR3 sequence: CASSYGGGEETQYF. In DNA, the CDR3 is TGTGCCAGCAGTTACGGCGGGGGGGAAGAGACCCAGTACTTC.

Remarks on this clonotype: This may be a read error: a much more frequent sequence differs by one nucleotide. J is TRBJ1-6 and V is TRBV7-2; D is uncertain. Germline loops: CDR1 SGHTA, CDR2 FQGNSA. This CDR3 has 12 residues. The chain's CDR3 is CASSLETSPFHF. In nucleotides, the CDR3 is TGTGCCAGCAGCTTAGAAACCTCACCCTTCCACTTT.

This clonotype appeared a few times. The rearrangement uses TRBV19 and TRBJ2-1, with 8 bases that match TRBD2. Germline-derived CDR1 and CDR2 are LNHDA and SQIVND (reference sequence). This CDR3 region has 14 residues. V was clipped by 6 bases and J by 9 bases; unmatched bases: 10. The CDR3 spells CASRREGLVGEQFF. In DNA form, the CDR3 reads TGTGCCAGTAGACGGGAGGGCCTGGTGGGTGAGCAGTTCTTC.

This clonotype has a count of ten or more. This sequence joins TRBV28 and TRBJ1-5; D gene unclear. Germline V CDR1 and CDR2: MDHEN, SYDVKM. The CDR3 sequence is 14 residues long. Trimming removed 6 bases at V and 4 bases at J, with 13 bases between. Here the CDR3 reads CASSLGAANQPQHF. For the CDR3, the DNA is TGTGCCAGCAGCTTAGGTGCCGCGAATCAGCCCCAGCATTTT.

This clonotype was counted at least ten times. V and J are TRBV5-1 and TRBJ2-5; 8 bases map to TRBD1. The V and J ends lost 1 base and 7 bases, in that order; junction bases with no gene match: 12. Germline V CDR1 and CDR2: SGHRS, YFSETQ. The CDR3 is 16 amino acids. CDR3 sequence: CASSLTPDRAGGTQYF. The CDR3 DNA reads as TGCGCCAGCAGCTTGACCCCGGACAGGGCAGGGGGGACCCAGTACTTC.

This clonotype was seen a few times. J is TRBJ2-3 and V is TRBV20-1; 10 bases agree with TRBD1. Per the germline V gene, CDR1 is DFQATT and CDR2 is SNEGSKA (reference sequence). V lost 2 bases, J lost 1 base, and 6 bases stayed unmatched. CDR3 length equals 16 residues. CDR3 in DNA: TGCAGTGCTAGATCCCGGGACAGGGGCCGCACAGATACGCAGTATTTT. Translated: CSARSRDRGRTDTQYF.

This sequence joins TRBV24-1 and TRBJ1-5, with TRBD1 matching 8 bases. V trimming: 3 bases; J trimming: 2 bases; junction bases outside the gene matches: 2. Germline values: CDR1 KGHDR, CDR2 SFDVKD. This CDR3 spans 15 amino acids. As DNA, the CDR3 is TGTGCCACCAGTGATGTACAGGGGGGCAATCAGCCCCAGCATTTT. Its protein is CATSDVQGGNQPQHF.

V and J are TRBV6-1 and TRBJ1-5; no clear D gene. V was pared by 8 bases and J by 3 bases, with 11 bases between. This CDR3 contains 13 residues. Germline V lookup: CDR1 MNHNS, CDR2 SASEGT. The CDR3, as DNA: TGTGCCAGCCGGCCGGGGTACAATCAGCCCCAGCATTTT. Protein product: CASRPGYNQPQHF.

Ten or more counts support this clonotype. The CDR3 is CASSEAGAGRETQYF. CDR3 in DNA: TGTGCCAGCAGTGAAGCCGGGGCGGGGAGAGAGACCCAGTACTTC. This sequence joins TRBV2 and TRBJ2-5; D is perhaps TRBD2 (6 bases). V gave up 0 bases and J gave up 4 bases, with 12 bases separating them. Per germline, CDR1 SNHLY and CDR2 FYNNEI. The length of the CDR3 is 15 residues. Complete variable domain (other parts from reference TRBV2 and TRBJ2-5): EPEVTQTPSHQVTQMGQEVILRCVPISNHLYFYWYRQILGQKVEFLVSFYNNEISEKSEIFDDQFSVERPDGSNFTLKIRSTKLEDSAMYFCASSEAGAGRETQYFGPGTRLLVL.

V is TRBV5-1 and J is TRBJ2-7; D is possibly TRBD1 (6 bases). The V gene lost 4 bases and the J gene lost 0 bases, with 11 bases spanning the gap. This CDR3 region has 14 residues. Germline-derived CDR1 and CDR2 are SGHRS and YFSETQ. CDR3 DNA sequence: TGCGCCAGCAGCGCCCACAGGGCCTCCTACGAGCAGTACTTC. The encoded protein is CASSAHRASYEQYF. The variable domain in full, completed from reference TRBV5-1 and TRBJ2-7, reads KAGVTQTPRYLIKTRGQQVTLSCSPISGHRSVSWYQQTPGQGLQFLFEYFSETQRNKGNFPGRFSGRQFSNSRSEMNVSTLELGDSALYLCASSAHRASYEQYFGPGTRLTVT.

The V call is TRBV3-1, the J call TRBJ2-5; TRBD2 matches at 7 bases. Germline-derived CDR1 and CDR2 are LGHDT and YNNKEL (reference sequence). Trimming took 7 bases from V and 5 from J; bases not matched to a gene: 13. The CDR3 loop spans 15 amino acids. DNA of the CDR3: TGTGCCAGCAACCAGGGCGGGAGCTCGGCGGAGACCCAGTACTTC. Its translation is CASNQGGSSAETQYF.

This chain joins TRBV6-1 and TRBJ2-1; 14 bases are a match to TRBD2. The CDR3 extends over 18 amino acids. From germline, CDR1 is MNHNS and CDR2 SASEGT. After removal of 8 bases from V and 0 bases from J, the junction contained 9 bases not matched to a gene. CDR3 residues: CASSGLAGVRNSYNEQFF. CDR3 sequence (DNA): TGTGCCAGCTCGGGACTAGCGGGAGTCAGAAACTCCTACAATGAGCAGTTCTTC.

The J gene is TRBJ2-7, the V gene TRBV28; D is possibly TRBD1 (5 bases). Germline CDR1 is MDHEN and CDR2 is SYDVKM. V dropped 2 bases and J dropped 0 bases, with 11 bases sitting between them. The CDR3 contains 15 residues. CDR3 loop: CASSLQGISSYEQYF. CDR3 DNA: TGTGCCAGCAGTTTACAGGGAATTAGCTCCTACGAGCAGTACTTC.

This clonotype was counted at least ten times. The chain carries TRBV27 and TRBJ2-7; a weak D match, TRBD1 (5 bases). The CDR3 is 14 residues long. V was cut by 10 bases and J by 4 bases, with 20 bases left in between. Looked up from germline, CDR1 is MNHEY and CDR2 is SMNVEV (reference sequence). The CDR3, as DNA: TGTGCCACCAAGAAAGGGGTGACCGCGTACGAGCAGTACTTC. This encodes CATKKGVTAYEQYF.